These 28 T cell receptor beta chains were all obtained from the same sample, sequenced in a study of blood T cell repertoires in COVID-19 (dated by TCRdb to about 2020). The library came from the immunoSEQ multiplex PCR assay. In TCRdb, the immuneACCESS table is reduced to in-frame sequences with V and J assigned. These tables do not hold every clone; where another copy was compared, an unresolved V gene accounts for under half, and the others remain unexplained. This sample is represented by about 270,000 clones; approximately 86% of them were singletons. The top ten constitute roughly 3% of the sample. Sample: PBMCs or T cells enriched from blood (not recorded which). Source of these receptors: a woman between 18 and 29 years old who had recovered from COVID-19.

Here the CDR3 reads CSVELQGHNTEAFF. DNA for the CDR3: TGCAGCGTTGAATTACAGGGACACAACACTGAAGCTTTCTTT. The rearrangement links TRBV29-1 to TRBJ1-1; a weak D match, TRBD1 (6 bases). V was trimmed by 2 bases and J by 2 bases, leaving 12 bases between them. CDR3 length equals 14 residues. CDR1 SQVTM and CDR2 ANQGSEA come from the germline V gene.

The rearrangement uses TRBV28 and TRBJ1-6, with TRBD1 identical over 7 bases. From germline, CDR1 is MDHEN and CDR2 SYDVKM. This CDR3 comprises 14 residues. With V trimmed by 4 bases and J by 8 bases, 5 bases remained unmatched. For the CDR3, the DNA is TGTGCCAGCAGTTCCGGGACAGCCTATTCACCCCTCCACTTT. Its protein is CASSSGTAYSPLHF.

The chain has TRBV29-1 and TRBJ1-2; no clear D. V lost 3 bases, J lost 7 bases, and 3 bases lay in between. CDR1 SQVTM and CDR2 ANQGSEA come from the germline V gene. The CDR3 contains 9 residues. CDR3 nucleotides: TGCAGCGTTGATATTGGCTACACCTTC. Amino acid sequence: CSVDIGYTF.

V gene TRBV7-8 combines with J gene TRBJ1-1; no clear D gene. The V end was cut by 5 bases, the J end by 1 base, with 11 bases between. The CDR3 loop spans 14 amino acids. The germline gives CDR1 SGHVS, CDR2 FQNEAQ. This chain's CDR3 is CASSPRRGNTEAFF. DNA for the CDR3: TGTGCCAGCAGCCCTCGTCGCGGGAACACTGAAGCTTTCTTT.

This chain joins TRBV28 and TRBJ2-2; TRBD2 aligns across 8 bases. The CDR3 runs 16 residues. Germline CDR1 is MDHEN and CDR2 is SYDVKM. Trimming took 6 bases from V and 1 from J; bases not matched to a gene: 7. The DNA of the CDR3 is TGTGCCAGCAGGATTTCAACTAGCGGGAACACCGGGGAGCTGTTTTTT. It encodes CASRISTSGNTGELFF.

V is TRBV3-1 (or the pseudogene TRBV3-2) and J is TRBJ1-2; D is undetermined. V was trimmed by 1 base and J by 5 bases, leaving 17 bases between them. CDR1 and CDR2 (germline): LGHDT, YNNKEL (reference sequence). The CDR3 spans 16 residues. The CDR3, as DNA: TGTGCCAGCAGCCAAGTCCCCCTGACCCGAGGGTATGGCTACACCTTC. Translated, it gives CASSQVPLTRGYGYTF.

With respect to this clone: With a much larger clone just one base away, this may be a read error. The chain has TRBV7-3 and TRBJ2-1; 14 bases match TRBD2. Germline trimming cut 4 bases from V and 8 bases from J; bases unmatched to any gene: 4. The CDR3 covers 15 residues. The germline V gene has CDR1 SGHTA and CDR2 FQGTGA. The CDR3 is CASSSGLAGVDEQFF. The CDR3, as DNA: TGTGCCAGCAGCTCGGGACTAGCGGGAGTGGATGAGCAGTTCTTC.

The chain recombines TRBV7-9 with TRBJ1-1; unclear D gene. The CDR3 is 16 amino acids. V lost 4 bases to trimming and J lost 3 bases, with 18 bases between them. In germline, CDR1 is SEHNR, CDR2 FQNEAQ (reference sequence). CDR3 protein: CASSSGRSLRYTEAFF. CDR3 DNA sequence: TGTGCCAGCAGCTCTGGTAGGTCCCTGAGGTACACTGAAGCTTTCTTT.

The gene calls are TRBV14 and TRBJ2-7; tentative D call: TRBD1 (5 bases). Trimming stripped 1 base from V and 3 bases from J, with 13 bases between. CDR3 length: 15 residues. The germline V gene has CDR1 SGHDN and CDR2 FVKESK. The CDR3 loop reads CASSQAQGVVYEQYF. The DNA for the CDR3 is TGTGCCAGCAGCCAAGCCCAGGGCGTAGTCTACGAGCAGTACTTC.

The chain couples TRBV6-5 to TRBJ1-1, with D hard to call. The CDR3 totals 14 residues. The V end was cut by 7 bases, the J end by 2 bases, with 14 bases between. CDR1 and CDR2 from the germline V gene are MNHEY and SVGAGI. CDR3 sequence (DNA): TGTGCCAGCACGGTGGAAACAGCCAACACTGAAGCTTTCTTT. Residues: CASTVETANTEAFF.

The table lists this clone with a few counts. The gene calls are TRBV25-1 and TRBJ1-2; D might be TRBD1 (6 bases). The CDR3 extends over 14 amino acids. The V and J ends lost 4 bases and 1 base respectively, with 10 bases between them. The germline V gene encodes CDR1 MGHDK and CDR2 SYGVNS. In DNA form, the CDR3 reads TGTGCCAGCAGTGGCTGGACAGTTAACTATGGCTACACCTTC. This codes for CASSGWTVNYGYTF.

V and J are TRBV3-1 (or the pseudogene TRBV3-2) and TRBJ1-2, with a possible D match to TRBD1 (5 bases). Trimming took off 0 bases at V and 4 bases at J, with 18 bases between the two ends. CDR3 length: 17 amino acids. Germline V gene sequence: CDR1 LGHDT, CDR2 YNNKEL (reference sequence). CDR3 DNA: TGTGCCAGCAGCCAAGATTCAACAGGTTCGTCAGCCTATGGCTACACCTTC. Translated: CASSQDSTGSSAYGYTF.

The gene calls are TRBV11-2 and TRBJ2-4; maybe TRBD1 (6 bases). Looked up from germline, CDR1 is SGHAT and CDR2 is FQNNGV. The CDR3 loop spans 18 amino acids. The ends were cut back, 5 bases at V and 0 bases at J, with 20 bases in the middle. The CDR3 is CASSKIDSDSLAKNIQYF. The CDR3 DNA sequence: TGTGCCAGCAGCAAGATTGACTCGGACAGCTTAGCCAAAAACATTCAGTACTTC.

The chain combines TRBV15 with TRBJ2-3; 10 bases fit TRBD2. V lost 0 bases to trimming and J lost 3 bases; unmatched junction nucleotides: 15. The CDR3 spans 20 residues. CDR1 and CDR2 from the germline V gene are LNHNV and YYDKDF (reference sequence). The CDR3 DNA follows: TGTGCCACCAGCAGAGATCGCACAGCGGGAGGGCCTTCTGGTACAGATACGCAGTATTTT. Its translation is CATSRDRTAGGPSGTDTQYF.

This clone was counted once. This chain connects TRBV2 to TRBJ2-7; perhaps TRBD1 as D (5 bases). V lost 6 bases and J lost 2, with 11 bases in between. This CDR3 has 13 residues. CDR1 is SNHLY, CDR2 FYNNEI, per germline. The CDR3 spells CASRADSPYEQYF. CDR3 nucleotides: TGTGCCAGCAGAGCAGACAGTCCCTACGAGCAGTACTTC.

V gene TRBV2 combines with J gene TRBJ2-5, with 12 bases lining up with TRBD2. V shed 2 bases and J 2 bases; nucleotides not matched to a gene: 9. The CDR3 has 18 residues. Germline loops: CDR1 SNHLY, CDR2 FYNNEI. CDR3 in amino acids: CASSETSGGTTSQETQYF. Here the CDR3 DNA reads TGTGCCAGCAGTGAAACTAGCGGGGGGACGACATCGCAAGAGACCCAGTACTTC.

V and J are TRBV11-3 and TRBJ1-3; D is unclear. Germline V gene lookup returns CDR1 SGHNT and CDR2 YENEEA. V dropped 0 bases and J dropped 4 bases, with 4 bases sitting between them. The CDR3 has 13 residues. The CDR3 coding sequence is TGTGCCAGCAGCTTAGACCTGGGAAACACCATATATTTT. Translation gives CASSLDLGNTIYF.

The chain combines TRBV27 with TRBJ2-1; perhaps TRBD1 as D (6 bases). CDR1 MNHEY and CDR2 SMNVEV come from the germline V gene (reference sequence). This CDR3 region has 12 residues. V was trimmed by 8 bases and J by 6 bases, leaving 11 bases between them. The CDR3 DNA reads TGTGCCAGCCGGGACAAGCCCAATGAGCAGTTCTTC. Its translation is CASRDKPNEQFF.

The chain couples TRBV3-1 (or the pseudogene TRBV3-2) to TRBJ2-5, with D maybe TRBD2 (5 bases). Germline lookup yields CDR1 LGHDT and CDR2 YNNKEL (reference sequence). V lost 4 bases, J lost 4 bases, and 7 bases lay in between. CDR3 length: 12 amino acids. The CDR3 region has the DNA TGTGCCAGCAGCCCCGAGGGAGAGACCCAGTACTTC. Protein sequence: CASSPEGETQYF.

This clone came up once. The rearrangement uses TRBV6-1 and TRBJ2-1; maybe TRBD2 (6 bases). Deletions cut 0 bases from V and 8 bases from J, with 11 bases between. Germline values: CDR1 MNHNS, CDR2 SASEGT. The CDR3 consists of 14 residues. This CDR3 reads CASSEAEGRHEQFF. CDR3 nucleotide sequence: TGTGCCAGCAGTGAAGCGGAGGGGAGGCATGAGCAGTTCTTC.

The V gene is TRBV27, the J gene TRBJ2-3; weak D call: TRBD2 (5 bases). Looked up from germline, CDR1 is MNHEY and CDR2 is SMNVEV (reference sequence). V was clipped by 0 bases and J by 2 bases, with 21 bases between them. The CDR3 totals 19 residues. For the CDR3, the DNA is TGTGCCAGCAGTTTATCCCTACCCACTACTAGAACCCCCACAGATACGCAGTATTTT. This translates into CASSLSLPTTRTPTDTQYF.

J is TRBJ1-2 and V is TRBV24-1, with 9 bases matching TRBD1. V lost 2 bases, J lost 7 bases, and 4 bases stayed unmatched. The length of the CDR3 is 14 residues. Germline values: CDR1 KGHDR, CDR2 SFDVKD. The CDR3 DNA reads TGTGCCACCAGTGATTCAAAGGACAGGGGTGGCTACACCTTC. Translated, it gives CATSDSKDRGGYTF.

This chain joins TRBV27 and TRBJ2-3; 12 nucleotides align to TRBD2. The CDR3 totals 15 residues. J was trimmed by 7 bases and V by 6 bases; bases with no gene match: 8. The germline V gene has CDR1 MNHEY and CDR2 SMNVEV (reference sequence). In DNA form, the CDR3 reads TGTGCCAGCAGCAGGACTAGCGGGATAATCTATACGCAGTATTTT. This sequence encodes CASSRTSGIIYTQYF.

The rearrangement joins TRBV5-4 to TRBJ2-7; the match to TRBD1 covers 9 bases. There are 16 residues in the CDR3. Germline CDR1 and CDR2: SGHNT and YYREEE (reference sequence). The V segment lost 0 bases and the J segment 3 bases; nucleotides outside the gene matches: 7. The CDR3 here is CASSLGGQGIIYEQYF. The CDR3 DNA reads TGTGCCAGCAGCTTGGGGGGACAGGGAATCATCTACGAGCAGTACTTC.

The V and J genes are TRBV28 and TRBJ1-4; D is perhaps TRBD1 (5 bases). With 3 bases removed from V and 7 bases from J, the gap between germline ends came to 18 bases. Germline V gene sequence: CDR1 MDHEN, CDR2 SYDVKM. The CDR3 length is 16 residues. The CDR3 DNA sequence: TGTGCCAGCAGTTTCGGACGGGGGGAGGTTTTTGAAAAACTGTTTTTT. It is translated as CASSFGRGEVFEKLFF.

A single count supports this clone. J is TRBJ2-5 and V is TRBV4-1; 11 nucleotides agree with TRBD1. The CDR3 spans 16 residues. From germline, CDR1 is MGHRA and CDR2 YSYEKL. J gave up 0 bases and V 4 bases, and 4 bases lay outside the gene matches. CDR3 sequence: CASSPGTGGYQETQYF. Here the CDR3 DNA reads TGCGCCAGCAGCCCAGGGACAGGGGGGTACCAAGAGACCCAGTACTTC.

The chain combines TRBV3-1 (or the pseudogene TRBV3-2) with TRBJ1-5; D remains unclear. Germline V gene lookup returns CDR1 LGHDT and CDR2 YNNKEL (reference sequence). The CDR3 covers 13 residues. Between the trimmed V and J ends, which lost 4 bases and 5 bases, there was a span of 9 bases. CDR3 residues: CASSLKRDQPQHF. The CDR3 DNA follows: TGTGCCAGCAGCCTAAAGCGGGATCAGCCCCAGCATTTT.

The chain carries TRBV28 and TRBJ2-7; possibly TRBD1 for D (5 bases). Trimming took 5 bases from V and 2 from J, leaving 13 bases between them. There are 14 residues in the CDR3. Germline values: CDR1 MDHEN, CDR2 SYDVKM. The DNA of the CDR3 is TGTGCCAGCAGTAGCTCAGGGTTGACCTACGAGCAGTACTTC. Translated: CASSSSGLTYEQYF.